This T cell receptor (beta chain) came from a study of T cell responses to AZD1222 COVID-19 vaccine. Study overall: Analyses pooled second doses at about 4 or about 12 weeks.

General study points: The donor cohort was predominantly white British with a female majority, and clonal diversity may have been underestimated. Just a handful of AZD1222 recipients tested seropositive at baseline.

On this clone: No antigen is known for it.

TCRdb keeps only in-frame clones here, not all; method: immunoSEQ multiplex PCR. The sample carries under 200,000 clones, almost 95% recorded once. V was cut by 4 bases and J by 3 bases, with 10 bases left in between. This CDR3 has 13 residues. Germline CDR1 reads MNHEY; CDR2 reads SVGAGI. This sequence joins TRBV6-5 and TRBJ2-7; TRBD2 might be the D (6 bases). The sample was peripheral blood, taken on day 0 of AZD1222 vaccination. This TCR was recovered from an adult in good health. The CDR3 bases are TGTGCCAGCAGTTCCGCGGGGTACTACGAGCAGTACTTC. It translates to CASSSAGYYEQYF.